The 27 T cell receptor beta chains below were found in one sample sequenced in a study of blood T cell repertoires in COVID-19. TCRdb's copy holds only in-frame clones and misses some; the assay was immunoSEQ multiplex PCR. The sample has 120,000 to 150,000 clones, approximately 86% seen once. The sequencing sample was made of peripheral blood. The receptors here all came from a human donor in a cohort sampled during active COVID-19.

The rearrangement joins TRBV2 to TRBJ2-7; 8 positions match TRBD1. Germline V gene lookup returns CDR1 SNHLY and CDR2 FYNNEI. Trimming removed 4 bases from V and 3 bases from J; junction bases left unmatched: 17. The CDR3 consists of 18 residues. CDR3 loop: CASSVTSTYRGSSYEQYF. Written as DNA, the CDR3 is TGTGCCAGCAGTGTAACCTCTACCTACAGGGGGAGTAGCTACGAGCAGTACTTC.

V usage is TRBV2 and J usage is TRBJ2-4, with D perhaps TRBD1 (7 bases). V was trimmed by 6 bases and J by 0 bases, leaving 15 bases between them. The CDR3 consists of 16 residues. Germline-derived CDR1 and CDR2 are SNHLY and FYNNEI. CDR3 in DNA: TGTGCCAGCAGGGTCCCAGGGGGACTAGCCAAAAACATTCAGTACTTC. Its protein is CASRVPGGLAKNIQYF.

CDR3 DNA: TGTGCCAGTACGACACATTTGAACACCGGGGAGCTGTTTTTT. Protein sequence: CASTTHLNTGELFF. This chain links TRBV28 with TRBJ2-2; D gene ambiguous. The CDR3 totals 14 residues. Per the germline V gene, CDR1 is MDHEN and CDR2 is SYDVKM. V shed 9 bases and J shed 1 base, with 12 bases lying between them. The variable domain in full, completed from reference TRBV28 and TRBJ2-2, reads DVKVTQSSRYLVKRTGEKVFLECVQDMDHENMFWYRQDPGLGLRLIYFSYDVKMKEKGDIPEGYSVSREKKERFSLILESASTNQTSMYLCASTTHLNTGELFFGEGSRLTVL.

The rearrangement uses TRBV19 and TRBJ1-1; D is undetermined. Germline CDR1 reads LNHDA; CDR2 reads SQIVND (reference sequence). The CDR3 has 14 amino acids. Trimming shortened V by 3 bases and J by 4 bases, and 12 bases separated the two germline ends. CDR3 region: CASSIGSLSTEAFF. The DNA of the CDR3 is TGTGCCAGTAGTATCGGGAGTTTGAGCACTGAAGCTTTCTTT.

The chain links TRBV24-1 to TRBJ2-2, with 8 bases matching TRBD1. The CDR3 contains 16 residues. Germline V gene sequence: CDR1 KGHDR, CDR2 SFDVKD. Trimming at V came to 9 bases and at J to 1 base, leaving 9 bases not matched to a gene. The CDR3 DNA sequence: TGTGCCACCTCATCAACCGGGACAGGGAACACCGGGGAGCTGTTTTTT. Protein: CATSSTGTGNTGELFF.

This clone appeared once. V usage is TRBV9 and J usage is TRBJ1-2; tentatively, D is TRBD1 (5 bases). The CDR3 is 15 amino acids. Trimming pared 4 bases from V and 8 bases from J, leaving 21 bases between. In germline, CDR1 is SGDLS, CDR2 YYNGEE. CDR3 in DNA: TGTGCCAGCAGCTCCCCCGGGCAGGGTATTAAGGGCTACACCTTC. As protein: CASSSPGQGIKGYTF.

This chain joins TRBV4-1 and TRBJ1-5; weak D call: TRBD1 (5 bases). V lost 1 base and J 5 bases, leaving 12 bases between the germline ends. CDR3 size: 15 residues. Germline V gene sequence: CDR1 MGHRA, CDR2 YSYEKL. CDR3 nucleotides: TGCGCCAGCAGCCAAGTTGACAGCGACGATCAGCCCCAGCATTTT. Encoded protein: CASSQVDSDDQPQHF.

A few counts support this clone. The chain recombines TRBV29-1 with TRBJ1-1, with D perhaps TRBD1 (5 bases). The length of the CDR3 is 10 residues. Trimming removed 6 bases from V and 3 bases from J, with 5 bases in between. Looked up from germline, CDR1 is SQVTM and CDR2 is ANQGSEA. CDR3 DNA: TGCAGCGTAGGGGACACTGAAGCTTTCTTT. This gives the protein CSVGDTEAFF. The full variable domain, with the rest looked up from reference TRBV29-1 and TRBJ1-1, is SAVISQKPSRDICQRGTSLTIQCQVDSQVTMMFWYRQQPGQSLTLIATANQGSEATYESGFVIDKFPISRPNLTFSTLTVSNMSPEDSSIYLCSVGDTEAFFGQGTRLTVV.

V and J are TRBV3-1 (or the pseudogene TRBV3-2) and TRBJ2-3; the D is unclear. CDR3 length equals 16 residues. Germline CDR1 LGHDT, CDR2 YNNKEL (reference sequence). Deletions cut 3 bases from V and 3 bases from J, with 16 bases between. The CDR3: CASSHSGAESTDTQYF. DNA of the CDR3: TGTGCCAGCAGCCACTCGGGTGCGGAGTCGACAGATACGCAGTATTTT.

The CDR3 loop reads CASSYAGRGGTNNEQFF. CDR3 DNA: TGCGCCAGCAGCTACGCCGGTCGCGGGGGGACCAACAATGAGCAGTTCTTC. This chain joins TRBV5-1 and TRBJ2-1, with 8 bases identical to TRBD2. The CDR3 loop spans 17 amino acids. The germline V gene has CDR1 SGHRS and CDR2 YFSETQ. The V gene end was trimmed by 3 bases and the J gene end by 5 bases; junction bases not matched to a gene: 13.

The rearrangement joins TRBV5-1 to TRBJ2-1; 7 bases are a match to TRBD2. CDR1 and CDR2 from the germline V gene are SGHRS and YFSETQ. V lost 6 bases and J lost 5; bases outside the gene matches: 14. The CDR3 contains 16 residues. The CDR3 bases are TGCGCCAGCATTAAAGGACCGGGGGGATCACACAATGAGCAGTTCTTC. This encodes CASIKGPGGSHNEQFF.

This clone was observed a handful of times. The rearrangement links TRBV7-9 to TRBJ1-1; D is unresolved. V gave up 1 base and J gave up 3 bases, with 12 bases separating them. The CDR3 loop spans 15 amino acids. The germline V gene encodes CDR1 SEHNR and CDR2 FQNEAQ (reference sequence). The CDR3 reads CASSLVQFGDTEAFF. CDR3 bases: TGTGCCAGCAGCTTAGTCCAGTTCGGGGACACTGAAGCTTTCTTT. Combining the CDR3 with reference TRBV7-9 and TRBJ1-1 gives the whole variable domain DTGVSQNPRHKITKRGQNVTFRCDPISEHNRLYWYRQTLGQGPEFLTYFQNEAQLEKSRLLSDRFSAERPKGSFSTLEIQRTEQGDSAMYLCASSLVQFGDTEAFFGQGTRLTVV.

The rearrangement uses TRBV5-6 and TRBJ2-2; TRBD1 is a possible D gene (5 bases). Trimming stripped 0 bases from V and 5 bases from J, with 11 bases between. The V gene's germline CDR1 is SGHDT and CDR2 YYEEEE. This CDR3 spans 15 amino acids. The CDR3 is CASSLEGRRTGELFF. In DNA, the CDR3 is TGTGCCAGCAGCTTGGAGGGGCGCAGGACCGGGGAGCTGTTTTTT.

The J gene is TRBJ2-5, the V gene TRBV5-1; 7 nucleotides line up with TRBD1. Germline V gene data show CDR1 as SGHRS and CDR2 as YFSETQ. The CDR3 length is 15 residues. Trimming at V came to 5 bases and at J to 5 bases, leaving 12 bases not matched to a gene. CDR3 sequence (DNA): TGCGCCAGCAGAAAACCTACAGGGGACGGGGAGACCCAGTACTTC. Its protein is CASRKPTGDGETQYF. Full variable domain (missing parts from reference TRBV5-1 and TRBJ2-5): KAGVTQTPRYLIKTRGQQVTLSCSPISGHRSVSWYQQTPGQGLQFLFEYFSETQRNKGNFPGRFSGRQFSNSRSEMNVSTLELGDSALYLCASRKPTGDGETQYFGPGTRLLVL.

The chain couples TRBV5-1 to TRBJ2-2, with 12 bases fitting TRBD2. Germline CDR1 SGHRS, CDR2 YFSETQ. The CDR3 sequence is 16 residues long. After removal of 4 bases from V and 7 bases from J, the junction contained 8 bases not matched to a gene. CDR3 in DNA: TGCGCCAGCAGCGGTTCTAGCGGGAGGGCCGTCGGGGAGCTGTTTTTT. Translation gives CASSGSSGRAVGELFF.

The table lists this clone with a few counts. The chain links TRBV2 to TRBJ2-7; 8 nucleotides line up with TRBD2. J gave up 4 bases and V 5 bases, and 7 bases lay outside the gene matches. Germline CDR1 is SNHLY and CDR2 is FYNNEI. This CDR3 spans 14 amino acids. CDR3 bases: TGTGCCAGCAGTTTGGGCGGGAGGACTTACGAGCAGTACTTC. Translating it yields CASSLGGRTYEQYF. Complete variable domain (other parts from reference TRBV2 and TRBJ2-7): EPEVTQTPSHQVTQMGQEVILRCVPISNHLYFYWYRQILGQKVEFLVSFYNNEISEKSEIFDDQFSVERPDGSNFTLKIRSTKLEDSAMYFCASSLGGRTYEQYFGPGTRLTVT.

This chain joins TRBV3-1 (or the pseudogene TRBV3-2) and TRBJ2-3; 16 bases agree with TRBD2. J gave up 8 bases and V 8 bases, and 10 bases lay outside the gene matches. This CDR3 has 16 amino acids. CDR1 is LGHDT, CDR2 YNNKEL, per germline (reference sequence). CDR3 sequence reads: CASGTSGGETVSTQYF. The CDR3 DNA sequence: TGTGCCAGCGGGACTAGCGGGGGGGAAACTGTCAGTACGCAGTATTTT.

This rearrangement joins TRBV7-2 to TRBJ2-7; D is undetermined. The V end lost 5 bases, the J end lost 2 bases, and 22 bases lay between the germline ends. The CDR3 extends over 17 amino acids. Germline V gene lookup returns CDR1 SGHTA and CDR2 FQGNSA. CDR3 region: CASSPSPFTTPPYEQYF. CDR3 coding DNA: TGTGCCAGCAGCCCCAGCCCCTTCACTACCCCACCCTACGAGCAGTACTTC.

This clone occurred once. This chain connects TRBV6-5 to TRBJ2-1; 8 bases are a match to TRBD2. Germline CDR1 and CDR2: MNHEY and SVGAGI. J was trimmed by 9 bases and V by 6 bases; bases with no gene match: 10. The CDR3 loop spans 14 amino acids. The CDR3 region has the DNA TGTGCCAGCAGCACGGGACTAGGTACCTCTGAGCAGTTCTTC. Translating it yields CASSTGLGTSEQFF.

In this sample, this clone turned up a few times. The rearrangement links TRBV4-1 to TRBJ1-3, with 7 nucleotides matching TRBD1. Germline CDR1 MGHRA, CDR2 YSYEKL. The ends lost 4 bases at V and 0 bases at J; junction bases unmatched: 12. The CDR3 consists of 18 residues. CDR3 region: CASSRIPGTVNSGNTIYF. For the CDR3, the DNA is TGCGCCAGCAGCCGGATACCCGGGACAGTTAACTCTGGAAACACCATATATTTT.

The chain links TRBV20-1 to TRBJ2-3; 10 bases match TRBD2. J lost 2 bases, V lost 3 bases, and 14 bases had no gene match. The CDR3 is made up of 18 amino acids. The V gene's germline CDR1 is DFQATT and CDR2 SNEGSKA (reference sequence). The CDR3 DNA follows: TGCAGTGCTAGTGGGGTCAGCGGGGGGGGCGGCCCCACAGATACGCAGTATTTT. Amino acids: CSASGVSGGGGPTDTQYF.

The V call is TRBV5-1, the J call TRBJ2-5; 7 bases are a match to TRBD2. The CDR3 is 14 amino acids. CDR1 is SGHRS, CDR2 YFSETQ, per germline. Trimming took 0 bases from V and 5 from J; bases not matched to a gene: 4. Here the CDR3 DNA reads TGCGCCAGCAGCTTGGTCGGGGGGTGGGAGACCCAGTACTTC. Residues: CASSLVGGWETQYF.

V is TRBV30 and J is TRBJ2-1; D not certain. From germline, CDR1 is GTSNPN and CDR2 SVGIG (reference sequence). Deletions cut 5 bases from V and 8 bases from J, with 7 bases between. The CDR3 spans 10 residues. The CDR3 coding sequence is TGTGCCTGGGGGTTCTATGAGCAGTTCTTC. Its protein product is CAWGFYEQFF.

The chain combines TRBV28 with TRBJ1-2; D possibly corresponds to TRBD1 (5 bases). The V gene's germline CDR1 is MDHEN and CDR2 SYDVKM. The CDR3 is 14 amino acids. V lost 2 bases to trimming and J lost 4 bases, with 11 bases between them. The CDR3 bases are TGTGCCAGCAGTTTAACCAGGGCCAGCTATGGCTACACCTTC. This translates into CASSLTRASYGYTF.

The rearrangement links TRBV18 to TRBJ2-5, with TRBD2 identical over 9 bases. Germline V gene sequence: CDR1 KGHSH, CDR2 LQKENI. The CDR3 contains 14 residues. After removal of 5 bases from V and 5 bases from J, the junction contained 6 bases not matched to a gene. The CDR3 loop is CASSLPSGVETQYF. The CDR3 DNA follows: TGTGCCAGCTCATTACCTAGCGGGGTTGAGACCCAGTACTTC.

The chain has TRBV21-1 and TRBJ2-7; TRBD2 reflects the table's D call only, with no check against the DNA. TRBV21-1 is recorded as a pseudogene. CDR3 length equals 16 residues. As DNA, the CDR3 is TGTGCCAGCAGCAAAGCTAGCATTAACCTTTCCTACGAGCAGTACTTC. Translation: CASSKASINLSYEQYF.

The chain combines TRBV18 with TRBJ2-2; 9 nucleotides agree with TRBD2. Germline values: CDR1 KGHSH, CDR2 LQKENI. CDR3 length: 16 amino acids. Germline trimming cut 2 bases from V and 3 bases from J; bases unmatched to any gene: 4. The chain's CDR3 is CASSPGTSRDTGELFF. CDR3 coding DNA: TGTGCCAGCTCACCAGGGACTAGCCGCGACACCGGGGAGCTGTTTTTT.